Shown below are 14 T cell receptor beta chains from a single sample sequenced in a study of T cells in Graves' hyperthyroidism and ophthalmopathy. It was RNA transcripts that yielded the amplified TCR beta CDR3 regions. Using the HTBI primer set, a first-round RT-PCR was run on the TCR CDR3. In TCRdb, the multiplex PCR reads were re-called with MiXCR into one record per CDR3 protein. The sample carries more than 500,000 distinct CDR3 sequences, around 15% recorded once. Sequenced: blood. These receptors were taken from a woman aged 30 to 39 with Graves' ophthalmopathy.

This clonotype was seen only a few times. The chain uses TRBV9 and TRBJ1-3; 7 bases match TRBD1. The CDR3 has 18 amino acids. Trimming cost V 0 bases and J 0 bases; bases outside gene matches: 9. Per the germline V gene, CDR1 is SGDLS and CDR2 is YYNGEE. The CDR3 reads CASSVAPSDRPSGNTIYF. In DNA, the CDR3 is TGTGCCAGCAGCGTAGCTCCTTCGGACAGGCCCTCTGGAAACACCATATATTTT.

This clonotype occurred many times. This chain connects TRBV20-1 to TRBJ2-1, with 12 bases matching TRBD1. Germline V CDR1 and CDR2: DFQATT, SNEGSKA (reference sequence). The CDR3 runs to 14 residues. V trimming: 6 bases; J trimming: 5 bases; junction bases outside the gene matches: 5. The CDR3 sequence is CSATGQGANNEQFF. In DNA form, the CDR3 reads TGCAGTGCGACGGGACAGGGGGCTAACAATGAGCAGTTCTTC.

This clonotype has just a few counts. CDR3 in DNA: TGCAGTGCCGGGCGACTAGGACTAGCGGGAGTCGAGCAGTACTTC. Translation: CSAGRLGLAGVEQYF. The chain joins TRBV20-1 to TRBJ2-7; 13 positions match TRBD2. The CDR3 spans 15 residues. Per the germline V gene, CDR1 is DFQATT and CDR2 is SNEGSKA (reference sequence). J was trimmed by 6 bases and V by 6 bases; bases with no gene match: 11.

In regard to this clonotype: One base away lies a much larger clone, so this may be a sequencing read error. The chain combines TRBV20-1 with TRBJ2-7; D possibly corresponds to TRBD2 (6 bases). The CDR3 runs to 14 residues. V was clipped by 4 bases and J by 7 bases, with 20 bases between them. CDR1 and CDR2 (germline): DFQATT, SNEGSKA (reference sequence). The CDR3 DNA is TGCAGTGCTATGGTCCCCCGGGAGTACAATGAGCAGTACTTC. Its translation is CSAMVPREYNEQYF.

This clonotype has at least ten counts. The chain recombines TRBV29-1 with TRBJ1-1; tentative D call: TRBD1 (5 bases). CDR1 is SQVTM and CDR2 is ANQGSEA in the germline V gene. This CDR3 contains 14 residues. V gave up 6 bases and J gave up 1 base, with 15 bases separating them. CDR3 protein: CSVAPGRANTEAFF. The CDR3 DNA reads TGCAGCGTGGCACCGGGACGGGCGAACACTGAAGCTTTCTTT.

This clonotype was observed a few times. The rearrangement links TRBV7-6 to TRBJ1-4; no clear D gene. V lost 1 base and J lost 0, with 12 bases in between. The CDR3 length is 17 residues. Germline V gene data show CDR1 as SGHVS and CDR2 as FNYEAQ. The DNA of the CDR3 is TGTGCCAGCAGCTTAGAAGTTGAGATTACAACTAATGAAAAACTGTTTTTT. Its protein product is CASSLEVEITTNEKLFF.

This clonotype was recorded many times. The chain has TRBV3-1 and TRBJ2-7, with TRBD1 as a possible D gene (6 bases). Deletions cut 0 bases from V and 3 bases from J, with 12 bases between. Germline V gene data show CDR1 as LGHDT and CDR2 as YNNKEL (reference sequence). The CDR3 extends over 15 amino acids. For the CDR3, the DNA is TGTGCCAGCAGCCAAGATGGTCGGACAGTCTACGAGCAGTACTTC. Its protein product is CASSQDGRTVYEQYF.

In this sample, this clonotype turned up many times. The CDR3 nucleotides read TGTGCCTCCCGAGGGCCATCCCCTCCTGGGGCCAACGTCCTGACTTTC. As protein: CASRGPSPPGANVLTF. The chain combines TRBV30 with TRBJ2-6, with a weak D call TRBD2 (5 bases). The CDR3 extends over 16 amino acids. Germline V CDR1 and CDR2: GTSNPN, SVGIG (reference sequence). The germline V and J ends were trimmed by 7 bases and 2 bases, with 18 bases remaining between them.

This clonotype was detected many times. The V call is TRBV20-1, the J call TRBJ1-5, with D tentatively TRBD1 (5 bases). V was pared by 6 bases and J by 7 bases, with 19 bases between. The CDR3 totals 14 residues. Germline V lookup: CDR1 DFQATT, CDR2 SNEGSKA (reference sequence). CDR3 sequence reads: CSAQIGVSEQPQHF. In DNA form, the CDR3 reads TGCAGTGCGCAGATAGGGGTGAGTGAACAGCCCCAGCATTTT.

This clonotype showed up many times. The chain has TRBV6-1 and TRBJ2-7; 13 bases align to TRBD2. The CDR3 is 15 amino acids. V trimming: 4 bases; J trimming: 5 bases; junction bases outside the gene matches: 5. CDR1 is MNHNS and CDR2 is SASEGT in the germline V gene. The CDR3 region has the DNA TGTGCCAGCAGTGTGACTAGCGGGAGGTGGGACGAGCAGTACTTC. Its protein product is CASSVTSGRWDEQYF.

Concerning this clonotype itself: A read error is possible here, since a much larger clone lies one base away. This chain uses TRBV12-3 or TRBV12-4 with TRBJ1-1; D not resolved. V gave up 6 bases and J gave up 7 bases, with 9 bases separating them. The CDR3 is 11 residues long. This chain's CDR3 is CASSPEIEAFF. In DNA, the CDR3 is TGTGCCAGCAGCCCTGAAATTGAAGCTTTCTTT.

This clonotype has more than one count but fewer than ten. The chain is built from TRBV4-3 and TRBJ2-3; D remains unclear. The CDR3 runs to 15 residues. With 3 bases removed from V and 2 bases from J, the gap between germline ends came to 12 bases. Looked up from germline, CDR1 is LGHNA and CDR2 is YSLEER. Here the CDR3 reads CASSHFTGVTDTQYF. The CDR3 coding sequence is TGCGCCAGCAGCCATTTCACCGGCGTCACAGATACGCAGTATTTT.

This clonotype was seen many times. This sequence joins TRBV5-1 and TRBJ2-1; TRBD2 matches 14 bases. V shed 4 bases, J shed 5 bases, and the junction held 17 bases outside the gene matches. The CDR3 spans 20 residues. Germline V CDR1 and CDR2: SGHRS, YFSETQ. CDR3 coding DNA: TGCGCCAGCAGCCCCGGACTAGCGGGAGGATGGCCGACTCACAACAATGAGCAGTTCTTC. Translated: CASSPGLAGGWPTHNNEQFF.

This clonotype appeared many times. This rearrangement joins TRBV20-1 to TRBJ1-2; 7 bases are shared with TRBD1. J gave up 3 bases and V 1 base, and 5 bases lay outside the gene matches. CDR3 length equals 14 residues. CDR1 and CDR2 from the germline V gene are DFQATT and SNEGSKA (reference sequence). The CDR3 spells CSARGQGIYYGYTF. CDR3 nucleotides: TGCAGTGCTAGAGGACAGGGAATTTACTATGGCTACACCTTC.